The 3 T cell receptor beta chains below all came from one sample that was sequenced in a study of T cell responses to AZD1222 COVID-19 vaccine. The table came from immunoSEQ multiplex PCR; TCRdb's copy has only in-frame clones and leaves some out. The sample has some 84,000 clones, 80% to 90% seen once; the top ten hold approximately 8%. Material: peripheral blood, obtained on day 0 of AZD1222 vaccination. These receptors all stem from an adult in good health.

The chain carries TRBV9 and TRBJ2-5; D is possibly TRBD2 (6 bases). The CDR3 loop spans 12 amino acids. The V end lost 3 bases, the J end lost 5 bases, and 8 bases lay between the germline ends. The V gene's germline CDR1 is SGDLS and CDR2 YYNGEE. The chain's CDR3 is CASSAGGETQYF. In DNA, the CDR3 is TGTGCCAGCAGCGCTGGAGGGGAGACCCAGTACTTC.

The chain couples TRBV15 to TRBJ2-5, with D perhaps assigned TRBD1 or TRBD2 (5 bases each). CDR1 LNHNV and CDR2 YYDKDF come from the germline V gene (reference sequence). This CDR3 region has 15 residues. Trimming stripped 8 bases from V and 4 bases from J, with 20 bases between. The DNA for the CDR3 is TGTGCCACCGGGATCGGCGATCGAGGGGCAGAGACCCAGTACTTC. It codes for CATGIGDRGAETQYF.

The J gene is TRBJ1-1, the V gene TRBV10-1, with TRBD1 identical over 10 bases. The junction had 6 bases not matched to a gene; V was cut back by 4 bases and J by 1 base. The CDR3 is made up of 16 amino acids. Germline loops: CDR1 WNHNN, CDR2 SYGVQD (reference sequence). CDR3 sequence reads: CASSAGTGATNTEAFF. In DNA, the CDR3 is TGCGCCAGCAGTGCCGGGACAGGGGCAACGAACACTGAAGCTTTCTTT.